The entry below gives a single TCR beta chain sequence along with its context. These data come from a study of blood T cell repertoires in COVID-19. Study as a whole: Donors in the United States, Italy and Spain gave samples during acute or convalescent COVID-19. Sources were T cells, B-cell-depleted T cells, or PBMCs; the material itself was cDNA or gDNA.

Per the authors' pipeline: Estimation of nucleated cell counts was performed using reference gene primer amplification. Sequencing used immunoSEQ multiplex PCR; TCRdb keeps in-frame clones, though not all of them. V and J calls and clone size are as listed in that table; D and trimming were resolved from the DNA. The data show 250,000 to 300,000 clones, 85% to 90% seen once. Seattle enrolled patients during active infection and tracked them longitudinally. Losses at the gene ends were 5 bases for V and 6 bases for J; bases not matched to a gene: 6. This CDR3 contains 15 residues. Germline V CDR1 and CDR2: MDHEN, SYDVKM.

The sample taken for sequencing was peripheral blood. J is TRBJ1-4 and V is TRBV28, with 10 bases identical to TRBD1. This TCR derives from a woman aged 25-40 years with COVID-19, enrolled during active disease. The CDR3 is CASSGAGQGDEKLFF. CDR3 DNA sequence: TGTGCCAGCAGTGGGGCTGGACAGGGGGATGAAAAACTGTTTTTT.